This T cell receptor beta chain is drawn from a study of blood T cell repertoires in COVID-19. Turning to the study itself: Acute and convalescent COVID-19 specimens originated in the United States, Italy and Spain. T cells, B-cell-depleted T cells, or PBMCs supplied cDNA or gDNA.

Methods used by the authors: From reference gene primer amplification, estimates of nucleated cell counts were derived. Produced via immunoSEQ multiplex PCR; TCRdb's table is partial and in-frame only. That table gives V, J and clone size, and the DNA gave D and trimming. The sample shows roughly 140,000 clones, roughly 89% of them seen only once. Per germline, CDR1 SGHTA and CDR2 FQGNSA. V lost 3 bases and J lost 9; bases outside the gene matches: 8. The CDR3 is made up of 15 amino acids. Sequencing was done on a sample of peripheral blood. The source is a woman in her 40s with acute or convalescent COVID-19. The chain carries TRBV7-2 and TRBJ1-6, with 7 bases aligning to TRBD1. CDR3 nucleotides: TGTGCCAGCAGCTTTAGACAGGGTATAATTTCACCCCTCCACTTT. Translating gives CASSFRQGIISPLHF.